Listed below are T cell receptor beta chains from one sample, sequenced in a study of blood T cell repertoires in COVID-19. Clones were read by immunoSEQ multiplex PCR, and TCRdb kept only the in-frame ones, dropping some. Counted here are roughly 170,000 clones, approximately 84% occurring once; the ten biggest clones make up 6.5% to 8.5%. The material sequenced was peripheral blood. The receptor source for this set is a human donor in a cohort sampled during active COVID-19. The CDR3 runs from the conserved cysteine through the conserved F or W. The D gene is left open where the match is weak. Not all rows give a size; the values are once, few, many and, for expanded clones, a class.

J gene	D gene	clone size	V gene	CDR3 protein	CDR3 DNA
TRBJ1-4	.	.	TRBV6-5	CASSYRGITNEKLFF	TGTGCCAGCAGTTATAGAGGGATCACTAATGAAAAACTGTTTTTT
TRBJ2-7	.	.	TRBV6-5	CASSFDRKSYEQYF	TGTGCCAGCAGTTTCGACAGGAAATCCTACGAGCAGTACTTC
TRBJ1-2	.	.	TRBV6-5	CASSYQTGDYGYTF	TGTGCCAGCAGTTACCAGACAGGAGACTATGGCTACACCTTC
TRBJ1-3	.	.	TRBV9	CASSPPAGDSGNTIYF	TGTGCCAGCAGCCCGCCGGCAGGCGACTCTGGAAACACCATATATTTT
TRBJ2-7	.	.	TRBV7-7	CASSLSQGSYEQYF	TGTGCTAGCAGCTTAAGTCAGGGATCCTACGAGCAGTACTTC
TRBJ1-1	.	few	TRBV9	CASSPRHENTEAFF	TGTGCCAGCAGCCCCCGACACGAGAACACTGAAGCTTTCTTT
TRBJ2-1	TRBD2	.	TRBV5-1	CASSLTSGGGNEQFF	TGCGCCAGCAGCTTGACTAGCGGGGGGGGCAATGAGCAGTTCTTC
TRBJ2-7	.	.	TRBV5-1	CASSLAQGSKYEQYF	TGCGCCAGCAGCTTGGCCCAGGGGTCAAAGTACGAGCAGTACTTC
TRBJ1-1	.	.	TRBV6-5	CASSYFNRDTEAFF	TGTGCCAGCAGTTATTTTAACAGGGACACTGAAGCTTTCTTT
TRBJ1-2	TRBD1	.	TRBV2	CASMNRGLGYTF	TGTGCCAGCATGAACAGGGGGCTGGGCTACACCTTC
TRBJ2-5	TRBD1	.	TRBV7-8	CASSLALFGTGVEETQYF	TGTGCCAGCAGCTTAGCCCTGTTCGGGACAGGGGTGGAAGAGACCCAGTACTTC
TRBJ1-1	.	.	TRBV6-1	CASSDPGGSTEAFF	TGTGCCAGCAGTGACCCGGGGGGAAGCACTGAAGCTTTCTTT
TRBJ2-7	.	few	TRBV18	CASSPPPGVGYEQYF	TGTGCCAGCTCACCACCGCCCGGGGTCGGCTACGAGCAGTACTTC
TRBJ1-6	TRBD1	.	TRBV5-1	CASSQGQGAFSRSPLHF	TGCGCCAGCAGCCAGGGACAGGGGGCTTTCTCACGGTCACCCCTCCACTTT
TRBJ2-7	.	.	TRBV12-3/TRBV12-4	CASSSDYEQYF	TGTGCCAGCAGTTCAGACTACGAGCAGTACTTC
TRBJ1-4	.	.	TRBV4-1	CASSQDHGGVGNEKLFF	TGCGCCAGCAGCCAAGATCACGGGGGAGTAGGTAATGAAAAACTGTTTTTT
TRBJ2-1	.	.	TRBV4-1	CASSHGSGGYNEQFF	TGCGCCAGCAGCCACGGGAGTGGGGGATACAATGAGCAGTTCTTC
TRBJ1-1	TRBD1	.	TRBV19	CASSIRQGPMNTEAFF	TGTGCCAGTAGTATCCGACAGGGGCCCATGAACACTGAAGCTTTCTTT
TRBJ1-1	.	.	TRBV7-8	CASSGRPTGSWTEAFF	TGTGCCAGCAGCGGACGGCCAACAGGGTCGTGGACTGAAGCTTTCTTT
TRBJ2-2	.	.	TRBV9	CASSVASNTGELFF	TGTGCCAGCAGCGTAGCCAGTAACACCGGGGAGCTGTTTTTT
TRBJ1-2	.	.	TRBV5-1	CASSLDRSWTF	TGCGCCAGCAGCCTAGACAGATCGTGGACCTTC
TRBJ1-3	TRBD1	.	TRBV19	CASSSGGHGNTIYF	TGTGCCAGTAGTTCAGGGGGGCATGGAAACACCATATATTTT
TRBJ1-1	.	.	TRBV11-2	CASSFIIRTDTEAFF	TGTGCCAGCAGCTTCATCATCCGGACAGACACTGAAGCTTTCTTT
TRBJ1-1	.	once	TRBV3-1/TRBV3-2	CASSLLQRDTEAFF	TGTGCCAGCAGCCTCTTACAGAGGGACACTGAAGCTTTCTTT
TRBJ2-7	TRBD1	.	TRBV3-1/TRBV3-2	CASSQRTGVPYEQYF	TGTGCCAGCAGCCAAAGGACAGGGGTCCCCTACGAGCAGTACTTC
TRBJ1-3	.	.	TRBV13	CASSLVEGQLSGNTIYF	TGTGCCAGCAGCTTAGTAGAGGGACAACTCTCTGGAAACACCATATATTTT
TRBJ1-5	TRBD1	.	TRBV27	CASSFSAGGEQPQHF	TGTGCCAGCAGTTTTTCCGCAGGGGGCGAGCAGCCCCAGCATTTT
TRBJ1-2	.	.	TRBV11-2	CASSPMRGLGGYTF	TGTGCCAGCAGCCCTATGAGGGGGTTGGGAGGCTACACCTTC
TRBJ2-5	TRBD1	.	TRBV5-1	CASTGGETQYF	TGCGCCAGCACAGGGGGTGAGACCCAGTACTTC
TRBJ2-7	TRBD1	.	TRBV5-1	CASRTGTDSYEQYF	TGCGCCAGCAGAACCGGGACAGACTCCTACGAGCAGTACTTC
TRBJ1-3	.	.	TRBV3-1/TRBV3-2	CASSQVHSGNTIYF	TGTGCCAGCAGCCAAGTACACTCTGGAAACACCATATATTTT
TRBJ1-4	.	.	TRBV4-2	CASSHAREGKLFF	TGTGCCAGCAGCCACGCCCGGGAGGGGAAACTGTTTTTT
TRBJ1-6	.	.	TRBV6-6	CASSYRDSPLHF	TGTGCCAGCAGTTACAGAGATTCACCCCTCCACTTT
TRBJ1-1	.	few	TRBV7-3	CASSARTATEAFF	TGTGCCAGCAGCGCCCGGACAGCCACTGAAGCTTTCTTT
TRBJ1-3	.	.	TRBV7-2	CASTHQGYPGNTIYF	TGTGCCAGCACGCACCAGGGATACCCTGGAAACACCATATATTTT